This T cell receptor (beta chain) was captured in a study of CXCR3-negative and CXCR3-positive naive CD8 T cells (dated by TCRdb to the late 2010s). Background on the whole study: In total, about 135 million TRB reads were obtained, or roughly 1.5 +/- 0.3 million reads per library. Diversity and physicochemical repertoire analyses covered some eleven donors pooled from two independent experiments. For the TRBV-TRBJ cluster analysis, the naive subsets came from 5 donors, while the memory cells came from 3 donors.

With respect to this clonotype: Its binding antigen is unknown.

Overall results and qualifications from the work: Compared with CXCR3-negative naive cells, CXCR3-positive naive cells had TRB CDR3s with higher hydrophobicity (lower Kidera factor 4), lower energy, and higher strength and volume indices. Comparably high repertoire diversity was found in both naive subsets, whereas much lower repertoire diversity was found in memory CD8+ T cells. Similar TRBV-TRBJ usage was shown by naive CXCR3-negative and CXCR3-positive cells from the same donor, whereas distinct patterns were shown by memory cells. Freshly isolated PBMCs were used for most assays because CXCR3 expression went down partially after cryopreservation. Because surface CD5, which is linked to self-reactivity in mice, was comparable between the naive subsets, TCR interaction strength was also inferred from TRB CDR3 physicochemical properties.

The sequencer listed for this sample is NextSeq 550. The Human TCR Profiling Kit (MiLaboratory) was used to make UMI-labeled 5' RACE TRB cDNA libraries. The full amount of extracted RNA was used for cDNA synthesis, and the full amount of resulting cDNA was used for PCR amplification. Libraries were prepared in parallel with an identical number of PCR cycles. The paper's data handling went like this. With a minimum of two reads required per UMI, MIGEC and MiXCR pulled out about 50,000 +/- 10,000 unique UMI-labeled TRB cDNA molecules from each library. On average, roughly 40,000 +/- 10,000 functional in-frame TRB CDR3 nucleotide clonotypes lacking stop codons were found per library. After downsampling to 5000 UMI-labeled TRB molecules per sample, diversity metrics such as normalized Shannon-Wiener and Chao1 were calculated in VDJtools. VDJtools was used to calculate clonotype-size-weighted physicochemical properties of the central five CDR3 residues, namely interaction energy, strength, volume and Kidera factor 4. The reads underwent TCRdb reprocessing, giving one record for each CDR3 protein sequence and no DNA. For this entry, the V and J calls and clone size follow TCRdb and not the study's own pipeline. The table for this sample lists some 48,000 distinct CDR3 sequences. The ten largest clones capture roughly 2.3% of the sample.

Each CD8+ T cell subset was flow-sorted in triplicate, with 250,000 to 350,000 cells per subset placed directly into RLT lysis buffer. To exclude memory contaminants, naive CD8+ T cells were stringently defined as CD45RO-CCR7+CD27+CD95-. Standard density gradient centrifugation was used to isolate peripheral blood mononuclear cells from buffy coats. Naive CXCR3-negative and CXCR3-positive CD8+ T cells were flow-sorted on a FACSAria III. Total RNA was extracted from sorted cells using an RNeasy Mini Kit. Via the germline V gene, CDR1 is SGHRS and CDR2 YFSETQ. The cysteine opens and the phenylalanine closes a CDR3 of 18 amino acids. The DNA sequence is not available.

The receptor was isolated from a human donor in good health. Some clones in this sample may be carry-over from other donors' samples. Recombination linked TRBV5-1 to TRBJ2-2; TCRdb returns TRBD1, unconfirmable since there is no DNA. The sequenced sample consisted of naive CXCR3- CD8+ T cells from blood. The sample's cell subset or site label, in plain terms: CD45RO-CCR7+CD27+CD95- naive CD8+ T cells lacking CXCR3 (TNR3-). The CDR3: CASSPPSREGINTGELFF.